What follows describes a single TCR beta chain. The study used healthy donors as controls matched for age and sex. The data originate from a study of CD8 T cells in Susac syndrome. An input of about 0.5 to 1 ug of RNA was subjected to reverse transcription using random hexamers. TCR beta CDR3 was amplified by immunoSEQ multiplex PCR. This amplification extended across 54 Vbeta and 13 Jbeta segments. Using its own MiXCR run on the immunoSEQ multiplex PCR reads, TCRdb lists one record per CDR3 protein. The repertoire holds more than 100,000 distinct CDR3 sequences, with roughly 96% as singletons. CDR1 and CDR2 (germline): LGHDT, YNNKEL (reference sequence). CDR3 length: 13 residues. V was shortened by 2 bases and J by 3 bases, with 8 bases between the two germline ends.

V gene TRBV3-1 combines with J gene TRBJ2-7; D is undetermined. Specimen: CD4+ T cells from PBMCs. The sequence was collected from a human donor in good health. The CDR3 spells CASSQLKSYEQYF. The CDR3 region has the DNA TGTGCCAGCAGCCAACTCAAAAGCTACGAGCAGTACTTC.